The present entry profiles one TCR beta chain with its context. The data originate from a study of identical twins. TCRdb re-analysed the 5' RACE reads in MiXCR, keeping a single row per CDR3 protein. The top ten hold more than 0.25% of the sample, which has around 1.7 million distinct CDR3 sequences, more than 30% seen once. The receptor comes from a newborn girl in good health. The sequencing input was cord blood.

CDR3 sequence: CASSYFPGAYEQYF. DNA of the CDR3: TGTGCCAGCAGTTACTTCCCCGGGGCCTACGAGCAGTACTTC. V and J are TRBV6-6 and TRBJ2-4; possibly TRBD2 for D (5 bases). The J call is in doubt because the DNA end fits TRBJ2-7 better. The CDR3 contains 14 residues. Germline CDR1 is MNHNY and CDR2 is SVGAGI (reference sequence).